This TCR beta chain was found in a study of T cells after posttransplantation cyclophosphamide. The repertoire was sequenced with immunoSEQ multiplex PCR; TCRdb's copy has only in-frame clones and lacks some. This sample carries 30,000 to 40,000 clones and no singletons, and 2% to 3% goes to the top ten. The V gene lost 2 bases and the J gene lost 2 bases, with 12 bases spanning the gap. Germline V gene data show CDR1 as SEHNR and CDR2 as FQNEAQ (reference sequence). The CDR3 spans 16 residues. This clone was observed at least ten times. Its antigen remains unknown. Regarding the study as a whole: Recipient CMV seropositivity and CMV reactivation strongly tracked TRB clonality. Skin or GI-infiltrating T cells shared few TRB sequences with blood. Later post-transplant blood repertoires were often dominated by donor CD8+ memory clones.

The TCR comes from a man aged 50 or older in good health, CMV-negative, and a related stem cell transplant donor. V is TRBV7-9 and J is TRBJ1-4; D is perhaps TRBD1 (5 bases). Material: PBMCs. CDR3 amino acids: CASSLRPGTTNEKLFF. The CDR3 bases are TGTGCCAGCAGCTTACGTCCAGGGACTACTAATGAAAAACTGTTTTTT.